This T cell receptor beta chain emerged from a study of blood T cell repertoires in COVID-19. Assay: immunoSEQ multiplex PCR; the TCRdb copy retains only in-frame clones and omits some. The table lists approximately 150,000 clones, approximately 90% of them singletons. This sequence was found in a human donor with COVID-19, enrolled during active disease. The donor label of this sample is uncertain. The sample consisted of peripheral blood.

The CDR3 coding sequence is TGTGCCAGCAGTTCCATTGACAGGGTTAATGGCTACACCTTC. Residues: CASSSIDRVNGYTF. The chain carries TRBV27 and TRBJ1-2; 7 bases are shared with TRBD1. The CDR3 extends over 14 amino acids. J lost 6 bases, V lost 4 bases, and 8 bases had no gene match. Germline loops: CDR1 MNHEY, CDR2 SMNVEV (reference sequence).